These 13 T cell receptor beta chains came from one sample sequenced in a study of blood T cell repertoires in COVID-19. Libraries were prepared by immunoSEQ multiplex PCR; TCRdb keeps only in-frame clonotypes and omits some of them. The sample lists 150,000 to 200,000 clones; around 73% were seen once. Specimen: PBMCs or T cells enriched from blood (not recorded which). All receptors derive from a woman aged 50 to 60 who had recovered from COVID-19.

This chain joins TRBV19 and TRBJ2-5; 14 bases are a match to TRBD2. The CDR3 runs to 18 residues. CDR1 and CDR2 from the germline V gene are LNHDA and SQIVND (reference sequence). V shed 1 base, J shed 4 bases, and the junction held 8 bases outside the gene matches. CDR3 DNA: TGTGCCAGTAGTATAGGGTCCGGGACTAGCGGGAGCAGAGAGACCCAGTACTTC. Translation: CASSIGSGTSGSRETQYF.

The chain uses TRBV7-8 and TRBJ1-2; D not certain. Germline V lookup: CDR1 SGHVS, CDR2 FQNEAQ. Trimming took off 4 bases at V and 5 bases at J, with 23 bases between the two ends. The CDR3 has 17 amino acids. CDR3 DNA sequence: TGTGCCAGCAGCTCACGGGCCGGCGGGGAGATTTCGTATGGCTACACCTTC. Translated, it gives CASSSRAGGEISYGYTF.

The rearrangement joins TRBV19 to TRBJ2-7; 7 bases agree with TRBD2. Unmatched junction bases numbered 14, after V lost 3 bases and J lost 0 bases. This CDR3 has 18 amino acids. CDR1 LNHDA and CDR2 SQIVND come from the germline V gene (reference sequence). CDR3: CASSIRASSGGSSYEQYF. The CDR3 DNA reads as TGTGCCAGTAGTATCAGGGCCTCGAGTGGCGGGAGCTCCTACGAGCAGTACTTC. Variable domain in full (rest from reference TRBV19 and TRBJ2-7): DGGITQSPKYLFRKEGQNVTLSCEQNLNHDAMYWYRQDPGQGLRLIYYSQIVNDFQKGDIAEGYSVSREKKESFPLTVTSAQKNPTAFYLCASSIRASSGGSSYEQYFGPGTRLTVT.

The chain combines TRBV5-1 with TRBJ2-3; D is undetermined. Trimming left V 4 bases short and J 0 bases short, with 9 bases between. Germline V gene lookup returns CDR1 SGHRS and CDR2 YFSETQ. The CDR3 consists of 14 residues. CDR3 amino acids: CASSQRPSTDTQYF. CDR3 coding DNA: TGCGCCAGCAGCCAGCGACCCAGCACAGATACGCAGTATTTT.

The chain carries TRBV7-3 and TRBJ2-5; 7 bases fit TRBD2. V gave up 5 bases and J gave up 5 bases; unmatched junction bases: 11. The CDR3 contains 15 residues. CDR1 and CDR2 (germline): SGHTA, FQGTGA. In nucleotides, the CDR3 is TGTGCCAGCAGCCCGGATGGGGAGGGAAGGGAGACCCAGTACTTC. Its protein product is CASSPDGEGRETQYF.

The chain recombines TRBV10-2 with TRBJ2-1; 7 positions agree with TRBD1. From germline, CDR1 is WSHSY and CDR2 SAAADI. J lost 5 bases, V lost 3 bases, and 7 bases had no gene match. CDR3 length equals 15 residues. CDR3 region: CASSDKGAGDNEQFF. The CDR3 region has the DNA TGCGCCAGCAGTGACAAGGGGGCCGGGGACAATGAGCAGTTCTTC.

This rearrangement joins TRBV14 to TRBJ2-1, with TRBD2 identical over 8 bases. With V trimmed by 3 bases and J by 5 bases, 27 bases remained unmatched. CDR1 and CDR2 from the germline V gene are SGHDN and FVKESK. This CDR3 comprises 22 residues. The CDR3 DNA follows: TGTGCCAGCAGCCAGGGGACCCTGAACGGGGGGGTCTGGCGGGAATCCCACAATGAGCAGTTCTTC. Its translation: CASSQGTLNGGVWRESHNEQFF.

The CDR3 loop is CASNTEGADTGELFF. The CDR3 DNA sequence: TGTGCCAGCAATACCGAGGGCGCGGACACCGGGGAGCTGTTTTTT. The chain carries TRBV2 and TRBJ2-2, with D possibly being TRBD2 (5 bases). V dropped 7 bases and J dropped 3 bases, with 15 bases sitting between them. In germline, CDR1 is SNHLY, CDR2 FYNNEI. The CDR3 runs to 15 residues.

This chain uses TRBV29-1 with TRBJ2-2, with TRBD2 identical over 7 bases. Germline V CDR1 and CDR2: SQVTM, ANQGSEA. The CDR3 has 15 residues. With 5 bases clipped from V and 3 bases from J, the junction kept 9 bases outside the gene matches. The CDR3 spells CSVIIGGKDTGELFF. The CDR3 DNA is TGCAGCGTTATAATCGGGGGGAAGGACACCGGGGAGCTGTTTTTT.

The sample holds a few counts of this clone. The V gene is TRBV6-5, the J gene TRBJ2-3; tentatively, D is TRBD2 (6 bases). With 8 bases removed from V and 2 bases from J, the gap between germline ends came to 14 bases. The CDR3 runs to 14 residues. Looked up from germline, CDR1 is MNHEY and CDR2 is SVGAGI. CDR3 nucleotides: TGTGCCAGCCAACGGGGGTCTCACACAGATACGCAGTATTTT. Encoded protein: CASQRGSHTDTQYF.

The V and J genes are TRBV29-1 and TRBJ2-5; 7 nucleotides match TRBD2. CDR1 SQVTM and CDR2 ANQGSEA come from the germline V gene. The junction had 5 bases not matched to a gene; V was cut back by 3 bases and J by 1 base. The CDR3 is made up of 14 amino acids. CDR3: CSVDSAGTQETQYF. As DNA, the CDR3 is TGCAGCGTTGATTCAGCGGGAACCCAAGAGACCCAGTACTTC.

The V and J genes are TRBV11-2 and TRBJ2-5, with a possible D match to TRBD1 (6 bases). The CDR3 length is 15 residues. The V gene lost 1 base and the J gene lost 2 bases, with 11 bases spanning the gap. In germline, CDR1 is SGHAT, CDR2 FQNNGV. The CDR3, as DNA: TGTGCCAGCAGCTTAGGGCAGGGGCTACAAGAGACCCAGTACTTC. This sequence encodes CASSLGQGLQETQYF. The whole variable domain, remainder taken from reference TRBV11-2 and TRBJ2-5, is EAGVAQSPRYKIIEKRQSVAFWCNPISGHATLYWYQQILGQGPKLLIQFQNNGVVDDSQLPKDRFSAERLKGVDSTLKIQPAKLEDSAVYLCASSLGQGLQETQYFGPGTRLLVL.

This clone has a handful of counts. The rearrangement links TRBV7-9 to TRBJ2-3; TRBD2 matches at 8 bases. CDR1 and CDR2 (germline): SEHNR, FQNEAQ (reference sequence). This CDR3 is built from 17 residues. J lost 4 bases, V lost 4 bases, and 13 bases had no gene match. CDR3 region: CASSSQGLREAADTQYF. In DNA form, the CDR3 reads TGTGCCAGCAGCTCTCAAGGTTTGCGGGAGGCAGCAGATACGCAGTATTTT.